This T cell receptor beta chain was captured by sequencing in a study of shared clonotypes between healthy human individuals. Study-level results: Around 5% was the fraction of naive CD4 clonotypes found shared across a few donors.

Here immunoSEQ multiplex PCR was the method, and the copy in TCRdb shows in-frame clones only, minus some. The table includes 2 million to 3 million clones, approximately 92% detected once. Regarding this clone: Its antigen is still unknown.

This sequence was found in a man aged 18 to 35 in good health. The source material was naive CD4+ T cells sorted from blood. Subset described: CD45RA+ positively selected.

The CDR3 is CASSLDDPFAANTEAFF. CDR3 DNA sequence: TGTGCCAGCAGCTTAGACGACCCCTTTGCGGCGAACACTGAAGCTTTCTTT. The chain uses TRBV7-9 and TRBJ1-1; D is undetermined. CDR3 size: 17 residues. Trimming stripped 1 base from V and 1 base from J, with 16 bases between. CDR1 is SEHNR, CDR2 FQNEAQ, per germline (reference sequence). The full variable domain, rest sourced from reference TRBV7-9 and TRBJ1-1, is DTGVSQNPRHKITKRGQNVTFRCDPISEHNRLYWYRQTLGQGPEFLTYFQNEAQLEKSRLLSDRFSAERPKGSFSTLEIQRTEQGDSAMYLCASSLDDPFAANTEAFFGQGTRLTVV.